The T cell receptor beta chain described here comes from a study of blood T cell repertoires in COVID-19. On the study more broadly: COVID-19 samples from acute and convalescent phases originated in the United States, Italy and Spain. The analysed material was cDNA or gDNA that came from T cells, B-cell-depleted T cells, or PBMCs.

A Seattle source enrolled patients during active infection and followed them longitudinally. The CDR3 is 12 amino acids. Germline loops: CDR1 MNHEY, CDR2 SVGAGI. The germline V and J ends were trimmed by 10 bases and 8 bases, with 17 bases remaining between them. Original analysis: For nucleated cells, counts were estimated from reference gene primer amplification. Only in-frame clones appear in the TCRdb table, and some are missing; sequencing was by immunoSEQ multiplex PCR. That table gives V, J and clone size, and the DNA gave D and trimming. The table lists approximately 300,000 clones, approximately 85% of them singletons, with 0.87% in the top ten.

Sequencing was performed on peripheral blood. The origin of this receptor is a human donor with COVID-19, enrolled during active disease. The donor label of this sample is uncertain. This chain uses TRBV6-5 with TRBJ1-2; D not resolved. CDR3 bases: TGTGCCACCTCGAGGCGAGGCTCCGGCTACACCTTC. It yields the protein CATSRRGSGYTF.